The rows below give T cell receptor beta chains drawn from one sample of a study of blood T cell repertoires in COVID-19. Some clones are missing from TCRdb's copy, which holds only in-frame ones; the method was immunoSEQ multiplex PCR. The repertoire consists of about 350,000 clones, with about 90% occurring once and the leading ten covering under 6.5%. Sequencing was done on a sample of peripheral blood. These receptors all stem from a woman aged 45 to 65 with COVID-19, enrolled during active disease. Both conserved end residues are part of each CDR3. Each record gives: CDR3 length, J gene, clone size, D gene, V gene, CDR3 protein, CDR3 DNA. D genes are given only for firm matches. The listing skips clone size in some rows; elsewhere it reads once, few, many or a size class.

16,TRBJ2-1,few,TRBD2,TRBV13,CASSFSGTSGYNEQFF,TGTGCCAGCAGCTTCTCCGGGACTAGCGGGTACAATGAGCAGTTCTTC
9,TRBJ2-3,.,.,TRBV24-1,CRTGDTQYF,TGTCGCACCGGGGATACGCAGTATTTT
15,TRBJ1-1,.,.,TRBV18,CASSPGGDLNTEAFF,TGTGCCAGCTCACCTGGCGGGGACTTGAACACTGAAGCTTTCTTT
17,TRBJ2-3,.,TRBD2,TRBV5-1,CASSLLNSGTSTDTQYF,TGCGCCAGCAGCTTGCTTAATAGCGGGACCAGCACAGATACGCAGTATTTT
14,TRBJ2-7,.,TRBD1,TRBV7-9,CASSLHTGGDEQYF,TGTGCCAGCAGCTTACATACAGGGGGCGACGAGCAGTACTTC
15,TRBJ2-2,.,TRBD2,TRBV5-6,CARSPGLAGTGELFF,TGTGCCAGATCTCCGGGACTAGCGGGAACCGGGGAGCTGTTTTTT
16,TRBJ2-1,.,TRBD2,TRBV11-2,CASSLGLAGLYNEQFF,TGTGCCAGCAGCCTAGGACTAGCGGGACTTTACAATGAGCAGTTCTTC
15,TRBJ2-7,few,TRBD1,TRBV27,CASSLSGGKMYEQYF,TGTGCCAGCAGTTTATCAGGGGGCAAAATGTACGAGCAGTACTTC
14,TRBJ1-1,.,.,TRBV27,CASSFYGEGTEAFF,TGTGCCAGCAGTTTTTACGGGGAAGGCACTGAAGCTTTCTTT
13,TRBJ2-7,.,.,TRBV19,CASSILPSYEQYF,TGTGCCAGTAGTATCCTCCCCTCCTACGAGCAGTACTTC
16,TRBJ1-5,.,.,TRBV14,CASSQDRGGNNQPQHF,TGTGCCAGCAGCCAAGATCGGGGAGGGAACAATCAGCCCCAGCATTTT
13,TRBJ1-6,few,.,TRBV5-1,CASSLAGGNPLHF,TGCGCCAGCAGCTTGGCCGGCGGGAATCCCCTCCACTTT
13,TRBJ1-2,.,.,TRBV30,CAWGGQTIYGYTF,TGTGCCTGGGGGGGACAAACAATCTATGGCTACACCTTC
15,TRBJ1-5,.,TRBD1,TRBV11-2,CASSPGTAVAEPQHF,TGTGCCAGCAGCCCGGGGACAGCTGTTGCTGAGCCCCAGCATTTT
15,TRBJ1-5,.,.,TRBV5-1,CASSLGGYSNQPQHF,TGCGCCAGCAGCTTGGGCGGTTACAGCAATCAGCCCCAGCATTTT
14,TRBJ1-2,.,.,TRBV4-3,CASSPGSTGTGYTF,TGCGCCAGCAGCCCAGGTTCTACAGGGACCGGCTACACCTTC
17,TRBJ2-2,.,.,TRBV5-1,CASSFTSGVANTGELFF,TGCGCCAGCAGCTTTACGTCCGGGGTCGCGAACACCGGGGAGCTGTTTTTT
16,TRBJ1-1,.,.,TRBV21-1,CASSKVQNRVNTEAFF,TGTGCCAGCAGCAAAGTTCAAAACAGGGTGAACACTGAAGCTTTCTTT
14,TRBJ1-6,.,.,TRBV6-5,CASRIINYNSPLHF,TGTGCCAGCAGAATAATTAACTATAATTCACCCCTCCACTTT
14,TRBJ1-2,.,TRBD1,TRBV27,CASTGAGQPTIVTF,TGTGCCAGCACCGGGGCGGGACAGCCTACTATAGTCACCTTC
13,TRBJ2-2,.,.,TRBV5-1,CASSPQGVGELFF,TGCGCCAGCAGCCCCCAGGGCGTAGGGGAGCTGTTTTTT
12,TRBJ2-5,.,TRBD2,TRBV12-3/TRBV12-4,CASSLSGTSAYF,TGTGCCAGCAGTTTAAGTGGGACTAGCGCTTACTTC
12,TRBJ2-5,.,TRBD2,TRBV11-3,CATQLAGETQYF,TGTGCCACCCAACTAGCGGGAGAGACCCAGTACTTC
14,TRBJ1-1,.,.,TRBV6-5,CASRLPGQNTEAFF,TGTGCCAGCAGGCTGCCGGGACAGAACACTGAAGCTTTCTTT
12,TRBJ2-5,.,.,TRBV27,CASGGALQTQYF,TGTGCCAGCGGCGGGGCTCTACAGACCCAGTACTTC
15,TRBJ1-1,.,TRBD1,TRBV4-1,CASSSRQGLNTEAFF,TGCGCCAGCAGCTCAAGACAGGGGCTGAACACTGAAGCTTTCTTT
14,TRBJ2-1,.,.,TRBV18,CASSPGGGYNEQFF,TGTGCCAGCTCACCAGGGGGCGGCTACAATGAGCAGTTCTTC
12,TRBJ2-1,.,.,TRBV27,CASSPGLPKQFF,TGTGCCAGCAGTCCAGGACTACCGAAGCAGTTCTTC
11,TRBJ1-2,few,.,TRBV5-1,CASSPGYGYTF,TGCGCCAGCAGCCCCGGCTATGGCTACACCTTC
17,TRBJ2-7,.,.,TRBV11-3,CASSLSFGAATGGEQYF,TGTGCCAGCAGCTTGTCCTTTGGTGCCGCAACCGGAGGCGAGCAGTACTTC
15,TRBJ2-7,.,TRBD2,TRBV5-1,CASRTSSGSYNEQYF,TGCGCCAGCAGAACATCTAGCGGGAGTTATAACGAGCAGTACTTC
13,TRBJ2-7,.,.,TRBV12-3/TRBV12-4,CASSLASVYEQYF,TGTGCCAGCAGTTTGGCTAGCGTCTACGAGCAGTACTTC
17,TRBJ2-1,.,TRBD1,TRBV9,CASSGRTGTGLYNEQFF,TGTGCCAGCAGCGGACGGACCGGGACAGGGTTATACAATGAGCAGTTCTTC
14,TRBJ1-1,.,TRBD1,TRBV6-5,CASSLGQGPTEAFF,TGTGCCAGCAGTTTAGGACAGGGGCCCACTGAAGCTTTCTTT
15,TRBJ2-1,few,TRBD2,TRBV5-1,CASSQLAGAYNEQFF,TGCGCCAGCAGCCAACTAGCGGGAGCTTACAATGAGCAGTTCTTC
13,TRBJ2-7,few,TRBD1,TRBV2,CASSGQGAYEQYF,TGTGCCAGCAGTGGACAGGGGGCCTACGAGCAGTACTTC
14,TRBJ2-5,.,TRBD1,TRBV2,CASKWAGGQETQYF,TGTGCCAGCAAGTGGGCAGGGGGCCAAGAGACCCAGTACTTC
17,TRBJ2-7,.,TRBD2,TRBV5-4,CASSSGTSGRSSYEQYF,TGTGCCAGCAGCTCCGGGACTAGCGGGAGAAGCTCCTACGAGCAGTACTTC
17,TRBJ2-5,.,TRBD2,TRBV7-2,CASSQGTSGKNEETQYF,TGTGCCAGCAGCCAAGGGACTAGCGGGAAGAATGAAGAGACCCAGTACTTC
17,TRBJ2-2,.,TRBD2,TRBV6-2/TRBV6-3,CASSYTAGGPNTGELFF,TGTGCCAGCAGTTACACCGCGGGAGGCCCGAACACCGGGGAGCTGTTTTTT
13,TRBJ1-6,.,.,TRBV6-5,CASSYTLNSPLHF,TGTGCCAGCAGTTACACTTTGAATTCACCCCTCCACTTT
13,TRBJ1-1,.,TRBD1,TRBV13,CASSLTGGVRAFF,TGTGCCAGCAGCTTAACAGGGGGCGTCCGGGCTTTCTTT
20,TRBJ2-1,.,.,TRBV6-6,CASSLYREMPPHPSYNEQFF,TGTGCCAGCAGTCTTTACAGGGAAATGCCACCACACCCCTCCTACAATGAGCAGTTCTTC
14,TRBJ2-3,.,TRBD2,TRBV30,CAWSLDGTRDTQYF,TGTGCCTGGAGTTTAGACGGGACTAGAGATACGCAGTATTTT
16,TRBJ1-6,.,TRBD1,TRBV2,CASRDRGYSYNSPLHF,TGTGCCAGCAGAGACAGGGGGTACTCCTATAATTCACCCCTCCACTTT
13,TRBJ1-2,.,.,TRBV12-3/TRBV12-4,CASSLDGFDGYTF,TGTGCCAGCAGTTTAGACGGTTTCGATGGCTACACCTTC
14,TRBJ1-1,.,TRBD1,TRBV18,CASSLQGSNTEAFF,TGTGCCAGCTCCCTACAGGGGTCGAACACTGAAGCTTTCTTT
12,TRBJ1-2,.,.,TRBV30,CACRGLNYGYTF,TGTGCCTGTAGGGGTTTGAACTATGGCTACACCTTC